Below are 19 T cell receptor beta chains sequenced from a single sample in a study of shared clonotypes between healthy human individuals. The table came from immunoSEQ multiplex PCR; TCRdb's copy has only in-frame clones and leaves some out. The sample holds roughly 2.4 million clones, almost 96% seen once. Specimen: naive CD4+ T cells sorted from blood. Described subset: CD45RA+ positively selected. Receptor source: a young man in good health.

The CDR3 coding sequence is TGTGCCAGCTCACCCCAGGAACACAACACTGAAGCTTTCTTT. Translation: CASSPQEHNTEAFF. This chain connects TRBV18 to TRBJ1-1, with D uncertain. Deletions cut 3 bases from V and 2 bases from J, with 10 bases between. The CDR3 totals 14 residues. Germline CDR1 KGHSH, CDR2 LQKENI. The full variable domain, in which reference TRBV18 and TRBJ1-1 provide the parts outside the CDR3, is NAGVMQNPRHLVRRRGQEARLRCSPMKGHSHVYWYRQLPEEGLKFMVYLQKENIIDESGMPKERFSAEFPKEGPSILRIQQVVRGDSAAYFCASSPQEHNTEAFFGQGTRLTVV.

The V gene is TRBV7-2, the J gene TRBJ2-5; D is possibly TRBD2 (7 bases). The CDR3 is made up of 15 amino acids. V lost 3 bases to trimming and J lost 2 bases, with 13 bases between them. The V gene's germline CDR1 is SGHTA and CDR2 FQGNSA. The CDR3 is CASSFGGRQQETQYF. CDR3 nucleotide sequence: TGTGCCAGCAGCTTCGGGGGGCGTCAACAAGAGACCCAGTACTTC.

The chain carries TRBV9 and TRBJ2-3, with 9 bases fitting TRBD2. This CDR3 is built from 16 residues. Germline V gene sequence: CDR1 SGDLS, CDR2 YYNGEE. V shed 1 base and J 4 bases; nucleotides not matched to a gene: 7. CDR3 sequence (DNA): TGTGCCAGCAGCGTACTTAGGACTAGCGCTGCAGATACGCAGTATTTT. Amino acids: CASSVLRTSAADTQYF.

This chain uses TRBV27 with TRBJ2-3; 12 nucleotides line up with TRBD2. The CDR3 length is 17 residues. Germline values: CDR1 MNHEY, CDR2 SMNVEV (reference sequence). V trimming: 5 bases; J trimming: 2 bases; junction bases outside the gene matches: 8. DNA for the CDR3: TGTGCCAGCAGTCCGATGACTAGCGGGGGATACACAGATACGCAGTATTTT. It codes for CASSPMTSGGYTDTQYF.

The rearrangement uses TRBV2 and TRBJ1-4; D ambiguous. CDR1 and CDR2 from the germline V gene are SNHLY and FYNNEI. This CDR3 spans 13 amino acids. The germline V and J ends were trimmed by 1 base and 8 bases, with 8 bases remaining between them. CDR3 nucleotides: TGTGCCAGCAGTGAAGGACCGAAGGAAAAACTGTTTTTT. It encodes CASSEGPKEKLFF.

V is TRBV4-1 and J is TRBJ2-5, with D unresolved. V was shortened by 0 bases and J by 5 bases, with 13 bases between the two germline ends. CDR3 length: 15 amino acids. Germline V CDR1 and CDR2: MGHRA, YSYEKL. The CDR3 is CASSQDIRFGETQYF. The CDR3 coding sequence is TGCGCCAGCAGCCAAGACATACGGTTTGGGGAGACCCAGTACTTC.

The CDR3: CAWSSYRVRFYEQYF. Here the CDR3 DNA reads TGTGCCTGGAGTTCCTACCGGGTCCGCTTCTACGAGCAGTACTTC. This rearrangement joins TRBV30 to TRBJ2-7; unclear D gene. Germline loops: CDR1 GTSNPN, CDR2 SVGIG (reference sequence). CDR3 length equals 15 residues. V was clipped by 2 bases and J by 3 bases, with 17 bases between them.

The rearrangement links TRBV5-4 to TRBJ2-5; D perhaps matches TRBD1 (6 bases). The CDR3 length is 15 residues. Trimming took 1 base from V and 2 from J, leaving 12 bases between them. CDR1 and CDR2 (germline): SGHNT, YYREEE (reference sequence). The CDR3, as DNA: TGTGCCAGCAGCTTGAATACAGGGAAGCAAGAGACCCAGTACTTC. Translated: CASSLNTGKQETQYF. The entire variable domain, with the rest obtained from reference TRBV5-4 and TRBJ2-5, is as follows: ETGVTQSPTHLIKTRGQQVTLRCSSQSGHNTVSWYQQALGQGPQFIFQYYREEENGRGNFPPRFSGLQFPNYSSELNVNALELDDSALYLCASSLNTGKQETQYFGPGTRLLVL.

The chain is built from TRBV28 and TRBJ1-6; weak D call: TRBD1 (5 bases). The CDR3 covers 14 residues. Trimming took 3 bases from V and 10 from J, leaving 13 bases between them. Germline values: CDR1 MDHEN, CDR2 SYDVKM. The CDR3 nucleotides read TGTGCCAGCAGTTTCGCAGGGATGGGATCACCCCTCCACTTT. It translates to CASSFAGMGSPLHF.

This clone was recorded only once. This chain links TRBV7-2 with TRBJ2-7; D is uncertain. Between the trimmed V and J ends, which lost 3 bases and 3 bases, there was a span of 15 bases. Germline CDR1 and CDR2: SGHTA and FQGNSA. The CDR3 extends over 15 amino acids. The CDR3 loop reads CASSFSRTGIYEQYF. The CDR3, as DNA: TGTGCCAGCAGCTTTTCTAGAACGGGTATCTACGAGCAGTACTTC.

This chain uses TRBV2 with TRBJ2-7; 12 bases are a match to TRBD1. The V gene's germline CDR1 is SNHLY and CDR2 FYNNEI. The V and J ends lost 4 bases and 6 bases, in that order; junction bases with no gene match: 4. This CDR3 has 14 amino acids. The CDR3 DNA is TGTGCCAGCAGTGGGGACAGGGGGCGTCGCGAGCAGTACTTC. Translated: CASSGDRGRREQYF.

The chain joins TRBV28 to TRBJ1-5, with D possibly matching TRBD1 (5 bases). Trimming stripped 5 bases from V and 1 base from J, with 15 bases between. This CDR3 spans 16 amino acids. Germline-derived CDR1 and CDR2 are MDHEN and SYDVKM. Written as DNA, the CDR3 is TGTGCCAGCAGTCGGGACGGGGTCCCCAGCAATCAGCCCCAGCATTTT. It encodes CASSRDGVPSNQPQHF.

This chain joins TRBV7-2 and TRBJ2-1; D unresolved. The CDR3 contains 14 residues. Germline CDR1 reads SGHTA; CDR2 reads FQGNSA. V dropped 3 bases and J dropped 8 bases, with 14 bases sitting between them. The CDR3 here is CASSFRPKGDEQFF. The CDR3 nucleotides read TGTGCCAGCAGCTTTAGACCCAAAGGAGATGAGCAGTTCTTC.

This chain connects TRBV5-4 to TRBJ2-1; 9 bases map to TRBD2. The CDR3 runs 14 residues. Germline assignment: CDR1 SGHNT and CDR2 YYREEE (reference sequence). Losses at the gene ends were 4 bases for V and 8 bases for J; bases not matched to a gene: 7. The DNA of the CDR3 is TGTGCCAGCAGCCAGGGCGGGGGGGCCGATGAGCAGTTCTTC. Translated: CASSQGGGADEQFF.

Details on this clone: The same CDR3 also results from other DNA sequences found in this sample. The chain couples TRBV10-1 to TRBJ1-3; D gene uncertain. The V gene lost 4 bases and the J gene lost 0 bases, with 4 bases spanning the gap. CDR3 length equals 13 residues. Germline V gene sequence: CDR1 WNHNN, CDR2 SYGVQD (reference sequence). CDR3 in amino acids: CASSGDSGNTIYF. The CDR3 DNA reads as TGCGCCAGCAGTGGAGACTCTGGAAACACCATATATTTT.

The chain combines TRBV2 with TRBJ1-2; weak D call: TRBD1 (5 bases). The CDR3 loop spans 14 amino acids. Deletions cut 4 bases from V and 7 bases from J, with 16 bases between. Per the germline V gene, CDR1 is SNHLY and CDR2 is FYNNEI. As DNA, the CDR3 is TGTGCCAGCAGTGGAGAGGGGAAGGGGTTTGGCTACACCTTC. It codes for CASSGEGKGFGYTF.

This chain links TRBV25-1 with TRBJ1-3; 7 nucleotides agree with TRBD1. Unmatched junction bases numbered 6, after V lost 7 bases and J lost 3 bases. Germline loops: CDR1 MGHDK, CDR2 SYGVNS. This CDR3 contains 14 residues. This CDR3 is CASTTTGSGNTIYF. The CDR3 DNA sequence: TGTGCCAGCACCACGACAGGGAGTGGAAACACCATATATTTT.

The count of this clone is one. Other DNA sequences of this sample code for an identical CDR3. The chain joins TRBV6-5 to TRBJ2-5; no firm D call. Trimming removed 2 bases at V and 2 bases at J, with 9 bases between. The CDR3 runs to 14 residues. Germline V gene lookup returns CDR1 MNHEY and CDR2 SVGAGI. The CDR3 nucleotides are TGTGCCAGCAGTTACGGTACAGCACAAGAGACCCAGTACTTC. Protein product: CASSYGTAQETQYF.

This clone was picked up a small number of times. In the same sample, other DNA sequences code for this CDR3. The V gene is TRBV7-2, the J gene TRBJ2-7; maybe TRBD2 (5 bases). Germline CDR1 is SGHTA and CDR2 is FQGNSA. V was shortened by 1 base and J by 3 bases, with 7 bases between the two germline ends. The CDR3 runs 13 residues. The DNA for the CDR3 is TGTGCCAGCAGCTTAGGGGCGGGCTACGAGCAGTACTTC. Translating gives CASSLGAGYEQYF.